Following are 22 T cell receptor beta chains from one sample sequenced in a study of cytomegalovirus exposure and HLA in healthy donors. Primers for the PCR totalled 60 Vbeta and 13 Jbeta. Generated by immunoSEQ multiplex PCR, the TCRdb table keeps only in-frame clones and is missing some. The data contain some 170,000 clones, about three quarters of them seen just once; the ten biggest clones take up approximately 3%. The sequenced material came from PBMCs. The receptors stem from a woman aged 25 to 39 in good health and CMV-seronegative.

The J gene is TRBJ2-7, the V gene TRBV10-3; 13 bases are shared with TRBD2. Unmatched junction bases numbered 6, after V lost 3 bases and J lost 4 bases. CDR1 and CDR2 (germline): ENHRY, SYGVKD. The CDR3 covers 16 residues. The CDR3 is CAISDLGLAGRYEQYF. CDR3 coding DNA: TGTGCCATCAGTGATTTGGGACTAGCGGGGAGATACGAGCAGTACTTC.

This chain joins TRBV9 and TRBJ2-2; D may be TRBD1 (6 bases). CDR1 SGDLS and CDR2 YYNGEE come from the germline V gene. The germline V and J ends were trimmed by 3 bases and 14 bases, with 23 bases remaining between them. The length of the CDR3 is 15 residues. CDR3 amino acids: CASSAPRTVTDGLFF. DNA of the CDR3: TGTGCCAGCAGCGCCCCCAGGACAGTTACAGATGGCCTGTTTTTT.

This chain uses TRBV19 with TRBJ1-6; 7 bases fit TRBD1. Per the germline V gene, CDR1 is LNHDA and CDR2 is SQIVND (reference sequence). J gave up 7 bases and V 9 bases, and 15 bases lay outside the gene matches. The length of the CDR3 is 16 residues. The DNA for the CDR3 is TGTGCCAGCCGTATGGGGACAGTCATATGGAATTCACCCCTCCACTTT. Protein product: CASRMGTVIWNSPLHF.

This clone was seen more than once but under ten times. This chain joins TRBV18 and TRBJ2-1, with D maybe TRBD2 (6 bases). Germline loops: CDR1 KGHSH, CDR2 LQKENI. The CDR3 consists of 18 residues. Trimming left V 0 bases short and J 7 bases short, with 22 bases between. CDR3 coding DNA: TGTGCCAGCTCACCACCGTTAGTTTTGCGGGAAGTCTGGAATGAGCAGTTCTTC. It specifies CASSPPLVLREVWNEQFF.

The chain links TRBV6-1 to TRBJ1-2; tentatively, D is TRBD1 (5 bases). Germline lookup yields CDR1 MNHNS and CDR2 SASEGT. Trimming cost V 2 bases and J 13 bases, with 23 bases left between them. This CDR3 region has 15 residues. In nucleotides, the CDR3 is TGTGCCAGCAGTGAAAGCAGCGGGACCGGAATGAGGGGCACCTTC. This sequence encodes CASSESSGTGMRGTF.

This clone has just a few counts. The genes are TRBV28 and TRBJ2-3, with 10 bases fitting TRBD2. Germline V gives CDR1 MDHEN, CDR2 SYDVKM. The CDR3 sequence is 20 residues long. V shed 8 bases and J 0 bases; nucleotides not matched to a gene: 20. This CDR3 reads CASYSWDTTKTSGSTDTQYF. CDR3 sequence (DNA): TGTGCCAGCTACTCCTGGGACACAACAAAGACTAGCGGGAGCACAGATACGCAGTATTTT.

This chain connects TRBV7-9 to TRBJ2-7; D gene uncertain. The V and J ends lost 0 bases and 3 bases respectively, with 6 bases between them. CDR1 and CDR2 (germline): SEHNR, FQNEAQ (reference sequence). CDR3 length: 13 residues. For the CDR3, the DNA is TGTGCCAGCAGCTTAGCGGGCATCTACGAGCAGTACTTC. Its protein product is CASSLAGIYEQYF.

This clone was detected only a few times. The chain couples TRBV29-1 to TRBJ2-5, with D possibly matching TRBD2 (5 bases). The CDR3 contains 11 residues. V dropped 8 bases and J dropped 5 bases, with 12 bases sitting between them. The germline CDR1 and CDR2 sequences are SQVTM and ANQGSEA. The CDR3 here is CSPREGETQYF. DNA for the CDR3: TGCAGCCCCCGGGAAGGGGAGACCCAGTACTTC.

The chain uses TRBV4-3 and TRBJ1-2; 10 bases line up with TRBD1. The CDR3 covers 17 residues. Germline CDR1 and CDR2: LGHNA and YSLEER. Trimming took 3 bases from V and 4 from J; bases not matched to a gene: 11. This CDR3 reads CASSQGRDRGWGYGYTF. The CDR3 DNA sequence: TGCGCCAGCAGCCAGGGCCGGGACAGGGGATGGGGCTATGGCTACACCTTC.

CDR3 region: CASKTSGTSYNEQFF. In DNA, the CDR3 is TGTGCCAGCAAGACCAGCGGGACTTCCTACAATGAGCAGTTCTTC. The genes are TRBV6-1 and TRBJ2-1; 7 positions agree with TRBD2. Germline loops: CDR1 MNHNS, CDR2 SASEGT. This CDR3 spans 15 amino acids. V was pared by 7 bases and J by 1 base, with 7 bases of the junction left unmatched.

This clone showed up just a few times. The genes are TRBV27 and TRBJ2-7; 7 nucleotides agree with TRBD2. Germline V gene sequence: CDR1 MNHEY, CDR2 SMNVEV (reference sequence). The CDR3 covers 13 residues. V trimming: 11 bases; J trimming: 1 base; junction bases outside the gene matches: 8. The CDR3 DNA reads as TGTGCCTCCGGGTGGCGGGAGTCCTACGAGCAGTACTTC. Translated: CASGWRESYEQYF.

The chain links TRBV7-3 to TRBJ2-5, with TRBD2 matching over 14 bases. Trimming removed 5 bases from V and 4 bases from J; junction bases left unmatched: 6. Germline CDR1 SGHTA, CDR2 FQGTGA. The CDR3 length is 16 residues. In DNA, the CDR3 is TGTGCCAGCAGCCCCCTAGGGACTAGCGGGGGAGAGACCCAGTACTTC. Amino acid sequence: CASSPLGTSGGETQYF. Drawing the rest from reference TRBV7-3 and TRBJ2-5, the complete variable domain is GAGVSQTPSNKVTEKGKYVELRCDPISGHTALYWYRQSLGQGPEFLIYFQGTGAADDSGLPNDRFFAVRPEGSVSTLKIQRTERGDSAVYLCASSPLGTSGGETQYFGPGTRLLVL.

This clone has just one count. V usage is TRBV4-1 and J usage is TRBJ2-3; D perhaps matches TRBD2 (6 bases). CDR1 is MGHRA and CDR2 is YSYEKL in the germline V gene. V dropped 0 bases and J dropped 6 bases, with 7 bases sitting between them. The CDR3 is 13 residues long. The CDR3 is CASSQDREDTQYF. The CDR3 DNA sequence: TGCGCCAGCAGCCAAGATCGGGAGGATACGCAGTATTTT.

This clone was detected a few times. This sequence joins TRBV5-3 and TRBJ2-6; possibly TRBD2 for D (5 bases). TRBV5-3 is treated as an ORF (open reading frame) with a function not yet certain. The V and J ends lost 3 bases and 3 bases respectively, with 22 bases between them. The CDR3 is made up of 19 amino acids. This CDR3 reads CARSSMAPEVGFGANVLTF. CDR3 nucleotide sequence: TGTGCCAGAAGCTCGATGGCCCCGGAGGTGGGTTTTGGGGCCAACGTCCTGACTTTC.

This rearrangement joins TRBV5-1 to TRBJ2-7, with no clear D. The CDR3 extends over 12 amino acids. Trimming left V 3 bases short and J 5 bases short, with 9 bases between. CDR1 is SGHRS and CDR2 is YFSETQ in the germline V gene. The CDR3 bases are TGCGCCAGCAGCTACCCTGGAGACGAGCAGTACTTC. Residues: CASSYPGDEQYF.

Comment on this clone: Germline is not matched at one junction end, which may reflect a read error. The chain couples TRBV7-9 to TRBJ2-2; D perhaps matches TRBD1 (6 bases). This CDR3 spans 13 amino acids. In germline, CDR1 is SEHNR, CDR2 FQNEAQ (reference sequence). The CDR3 DNA follows: TGTGCCAGCAGTTCACAGGGTTACGGGGAGCTGCTTTTT. Protein: CASSSQGYGELLF.

V gene TRBV27 combines with J gene TRBJ2-7; D remains unclear. The V gene's germline CDR1 is MNHEY and CDR2 SMNVEV (reference sequence). CDR3 length: 15 residues. Trimming cost V 2 bases and J 0 bases, with 11 bases left between them. In DNA, the CDR3 is TGTGCCAGCAGTTTAAATATACAGTCCTCCTACGAGCAGTACTTC. Its protein product is CASSLNIQSSYEQYF.

As regards this clone: The same CDR3 is also encoded by other DNA sequences in this sample. The chain has TRBV5-1 and TRBJ2-7, with a tentative D call TRBD1 (6 bases). The V end lost 4 bases, the J end lost 1 base, and 9 bases lay between the germline ends. CDR3 length equals 13 residues. Germline V CDR1 and CDR2: SGHRS, YFSETQ. The CDR3 protein is CASSLTGSYEQYF. The CDR3 nucleotides are TGCGCCAGCAGCCTGACAGGTTCCTACGAGCAGTACTTC.

The V and J genes are TRBV7-2 and TRBJ2-7; the D gene could be TRBD1 or TRBD2 (7 bases each). Germline V gene lookup returns CDR1 SGHTA and CDR2 FQGNSA. The CDR3 contains 15 residues. Trimming took off 5 bases at V and 3 bases at J, with 17 bases between the two ends. CDR3 DNA sequence: TGTGCCAGCAGCGTAGGGGGGGACAGTTACTACGAGCAGTACTTC. Amino acids: CASSVGGDSYYEQYF.

The chain links TRBV5-1 to TRBJ2-3, with TRBD1 matching 7 bases. Trimming at V came to 4 bases and at J to 4 bases, leaving 6 bases not matched to a gene. The CDR3 runs to 14 residues. Germline V gene data show CDR1 as SGHRS and CDR2 as YFSETQ. The CDR3 region is CASSHRQGADTQYF. CDR3 bases: TGCGCCAGCAGCCACCGACAGGGAGCAGATACGCAGTATTTT.

The chain couples TRBV28 to TRBJ1-1; tentative D call: TRBD1 (6 bases). From germline, CDR1 is MDHEN and CDR2 SYDVKM. The V end was cut by 4 bases, the J end by 1 base, with 19 bases between. CDR3 length: 17 residues. The CDR3 DNA reads as TGTGCCAGCAGTTCCCGACCCGGGACAAAAAGGAACACTGAAGCTTTCTTT. The encoded protein is CASSSRPGTKRNTEAFF. The full variable domain, in which reference TRBV28 and TRBJ1-1 provide the parts outside the CDR3, is DVKVTQSSRYLVKRTGEKVFLECVQDMDHENMFWYRQDPGLGLRLIYFSYDVKMKEKGDIPEGYSVSREKKERFSLILESASTNQTSMYLCASSSRPGTKRNTEAFFGQGTRLTVV.

The chain couples TRBV7-3 to TRBJ2-1, with 7 bases identical to TRBD1. Germline lookup yields CDR1 SGHTA and CDR2 FQGTGA. This CDR3 spans 14 amino acids. V lost 2 bases to trimming and J lost 5 bases; unmatched junction nucleotides: 3. The chain's CDR3 is CASSLGGQNNEQFF. In nucleotides, the CDR3 is TGTGCCAGCAGCTTAGGGGGACAGAACAATGAGCAGTTCTTC.